Shown below are 18 T cell receptor beta chains from a single sample sequenced in a study of blood T cell repertoires in COVID-19. Sequencing used immunoSEQ multiplex PCR; TCRdb keeps in-frame clones, though not all of them. In the table there are 200,000 or so clones, about 80% of which are singletons. What was sequenced was PBMCs or T cells enriched from blood (not recorded which). Source of these receptors: a woman between 40 and 55 years old with acute COVID-19.

V and J are TRBV2 and TRBJ1-2; TRBD1 agrees at 7 bases. This CDR3 contains 14 residues. V lost 6 bases and J lost 2; bases outside the gene matches: 6. Germline lookup yields CDR1 SNHLY and CDR2 FYNNEI. CDR3 loop: CASSDPRGNYGYTF. In DNA, the CDR3 is TGTGCCAGCAGCGACCCCAGGGGGAACTATGGCTACACCTTC.

The chain is built from TRBV4-1 and TRBJ1-6, with 7 bases that match TRBD1. Unmatched junction bases numbered 14, after V lost 5 bases and J lost 7 bases. The length of the CDR3 is 17 residues. Germline CDR1 and CDR2: MGHRA and YSYEKL. Written as DNA, the CDR3 is TGCGCCAGCAGCTCCGAGGGGACAGTTAGTTTAAATTCACCCCTCCACTTT. Amino acid sequence: CASSSEGTVSLNSPLHF.

The rearrangement joins TRBV5-1 to TRBJ1-4; a possible D gene is TRBD1 (6 bases). Germline V CDR1 and CDR2: SGHRS, YFSETQ. V gave up 4 bases and J gave up 7 bases, with 17 bases separating them. CDR3 length: 15 residues. The CDR3: CASSDPGHPSEKLFF. CDR3 nucleotide sequence: TGCGCCAGCAGCGATCCGGGACACCCTAGTGAAAAACTGTTTTTT. Filled out from reference TRBV5-1 and TRBJ1-4, the complete variable domain reads KAGVTQTPRYLIKTRGQQVTLSCSPISGHRSVSWYQQTPGQGLQFLFEYFSETQRNKGNFPGRFSGRQFSNSRSEMNVSTLELGDSALYLCASSDPGHPSEKLFFGSGTQLSVL.

The chain is built from TRBV29-1 and TRBJ2-3; TRBD2 is a possible D gene (6 bases). This CDR3 contains 12 residues. Germline V gives CDR1 SQVTM, CDR2 ANQGSEA. The V gene lost 4 bases and the J gene lost 4 bases, with 9 bases spanning the gap. The CDR3 coding sequence is TGCAGCGTTGTTCCGGGGGCAGATACGCAGTATTTT. Translating gives CSVVPGADTQYF.

The chain couples TRBV9 to TRBJ2-5, with TRBD2 matching over 10 bases. This CDR3 contains 15 residues. Germline lookup yields CDR1 SGDLS and CDR2 YYNGEE. J lost 5 bases, V lost 4 bases, and 8 bases had no gene match. The CDR3 loop reads CASSNLAGAQETQYF. CDR3 sequence (DNA): TGTGCCAGCAGCAACCTAGCGGGAGCTCAGGAGACCCAGTACTTC. Full variable domain (outside the CDR3, taken from reference TRBV9 and TRBJ2-5): DSGVTQTPKHLITATGQRVTLRCSPRSGDLSVYWYQQSLDQGLQFLIQYYNGEERAKGNILERFSAQQFPDLHSELNLSSLELGDSALYFCASSNLAGAQETQYFGPGTRLLVL.

This clone has only a few counts. In DNA, the CDR3 is TGTGCCAGCTCTCCCCAAAACAGGGGAGAGGCTTTCTTT. As protein: CASSPQNRGEAFF. The chain is built from TRBV18 and TRBJ1-1, with 7 bases that match TRBD1. Germline assignment: CDR1 KGHSH and CDR2 LQKENI. The CDR3 sequence is 13 residues long. Trimming took 6 bases from V and 11 from J; bases not matched to a gene: 12. The full variable domain, its missing parts supplied by reference TRBV18 and TRBJ1-1, is NAGVMQNPRHLVRRRGQEARLRCSPMKGHSHVYWYRQLPEEGLKFMVYLQKENIIDESGMPKERFSAEFPKEGPSILRIQQVVRGDSAAYFCASSPQNRGEAFFGQGTRLTVV.

The gene calls are TRBV21-1 and TRBJ1-4. TRBV21-1 is labeled a pseudogene. This CDR3 region has 14 residues. The CDR3 region has the DNA TGTGCCAGCAGCAAAGGGGGGGTACACGAAAAACTGTTTTTT. Translation gives CASSKGGVHEKLFF.

V and J are TRBV9 and TRBJ1-2, with D hard to call. With 4 bases removed from V and 0 bases from J, the gap between germline ends came to 10 bases. In germline, CDR1 is SGDLS, CDR2 YYNGEE. This CDR3 is 14 amino acids long. The CDR3 protein is CASSPDKANYGYTF. The CDR3, as DNA: TGTGCCAGCAGCCCCGACAAGGCTAACTATGGCTACACCTTC.

This clone was counted a single time. V usage is TRBV25-1 and J usage is TRBJ1-6, with 7 bases aligning to TRBD1. The CDR3 consists of 14 residues. Germline V CDR1 and CDR2: MGHDK, SYGVNS. Trimming at V came to 5 bases and at J to 5 bases, leaving 3 bases not matched to a gene. The CDR3 coding sequence is TGTGCCAGCAGTCGGGACAGCGATAATTCACCCCTCCACTTT. Translated, it gives CASSRDSDNSPLHF.

The chain is built from TRBV10-2 and TRBJ1-1; 8 bases are shared with TRBD1. The CDR3 has 13 residues. The trim removed 6 bases at V and 4 bases at J, leaving 4 bases unmatched. CDR1 is WSHSY and CDR2 is SAAADI in the germline V gene. In DNA, the CDR3 is TGCGCCAGCAGCGACACAGGGGGCACTGAAGCTTTCTTT. Translating gives CASSDTGGTEAFF.

The chain combines TRBV27 with TRBJ2-3; 8 bases align to TRBD2. The CDR3 loop spans 15 amino acids. Unmatched junction bases numbered 4, after V lost 3 bases and J lost 2 bases. The germline gives CDR1 MNHEY, CDR2 SMNVEV (reference sequence). CDR3 loop: CASSLVAGNTDTQYF. The CDR3 DNA follows: TGTGCCAGCAGTTTGGTAGCGGGGAACACAGATACGCAGTATTTT.

The V and J genes are TRBV14 and TRBJ1-1; D not certain. Trimming shortened V by 5 bases and J by 3 bases, and 13 bases separated the two germline ends. Germline V gives CDR1 SGHDN, CDR2 FVKESK. This CDR3 is 14 amino acids long. The CDR3 DNA is TGTGCCAGCAGCTATCTTAACCAGGACACTGAAGCTTTCTTT. Protein sequence: CASSYLNQDTEAFF.

As DNA, the CDR3 is TGTGCCAGTAGTGCCTCCGAAGGGGCGGGCACAGATACGCAGTATTTT. Protein sequence: CASSASEGAGTDTQYF. This chain uses TRBV19 with TRBJ2-3; D possibly corresponds to TRBD1 (5 bases). From germline, CDR1 is LNHDA and CDR2 SQIVND (reference sequence). The CDR3 consists of 16 residues. Deletions cut 5 bases from V and 1 base from J, with 16 bases between.

V and J are TRBV24-1 and TRBJ2-3, with TRBD2 as a possible D gene (5 bases). The CDR3 runs to 17 residues. In germline, CDR1 is KGHDR, CDR2 SFDVKD. V lost 4 bases, J lost 6 bases, and 22 bases lay in between. The CDR3 here is CATSDRFPRSSGDTQYF. The CDR3 nucleotides read TGTGCCACCAGTGACCGATTCCCCCGGTCCTCGGGGGATACGCAGTATTTT.

This CDR3 is CAISDGGSLSTDTQYF. CDR3 sequence (DNA): TGTGCCATCAGTGATGGCGGCAGCCTGAGCACAGATACGCAGTATTTT. The rearrangement links TRBV10-3 to TRBJ2-3; D unresolved. From germline, CDR1 is ENHRY and CDR2 SYGVKD. The CDR3 runs 16 residues. V was clipped by 3 bases and J by 0 bases, with 13 bases between them.

The J gene is TRBJ2-1, the V gene TRBV10-3; TRBD1 aligns across 11 bases. The V segment lost 3 bases and the J segment 8 bases; nucleotides outside the gene matches: 3. The CDR3 spans 14 residues. Germline-derived CDR1 and CDR2 are ENHRY and SYGVKD. The DNA of the CDR3 is TGTGCCATCAGTGATGGGGACAGGGGGGATGAGCAGTTCTTC. It encodes CAISDGDRGDEQFF.

The chain has TRBV10-2 and TRBJ2-7; 7 bases align to TRBD1. This CDR3 has 13 amino acids. Trimming cost V 6 bases and J 3 bases; bases outside gene matches: 5. Germline assignment: CDR1 WSHSY and CDR2 SAAADI. The CDR3 DNA is TGCGCCAGCAGCCCCGGGACAGACTACGAGCAGTACTTC. Protein sequence: CASSPGTDYEQYF.

The CDR3, as DNA: TGTGCCAGCAGTTACTCCACAGGGGCGAACACCGGGGAGCTGTTTTTT. As protein: CASSYSTGANTGELFF. The rearrangement uses TRBV6-5 and TRBJ2-2; 7 bases agree with TRBD1. The CDR3 has 16 amino acids. Trimming removed 0 bases from V and 0 bases from J; junction bases left unmatched: 1. Germline V gives CDR1 MNHEY, CDR2 SVGAGI.